The 10 T cell receptor beta chains given below trace back to one sample, sequenced in a study of CXCR3-negative and CXCR3-positive naive CD8 T cells. The libraries of TRB cDNA were prepared using 5' RACE with UMI labels. TCRdb reprocessed the 5' RACE reads and reports one entry per CDR3 protein, with no DNA. This specimen shows 45,000 to 70,000 distinct CDR3 sequences; the ten leading clones hold less than 25%. Sequencing was done on a sample of memory CD8+ T cells from blood. The source of these receptors is a human donor in good health. Some clones in this sample may be carry-over from other donors' samples.

The chain combines TRBV5-5 with TRBJ2-2. The germline CDR1 and CDR2 sequences are SGHKS and YYEKEE (reference sequence). CDR3 length: 14 residues. CDR3 region: CASSLFPETGELFF.

The chain combines TRBV5-1 with TRBJ2-2; TCRdb's D call, TRBD2, is unchecked because there is no DNA. The germline CDR1 and CDR2 sequences are SGHRS and YFSETQ. The CDR3 length is 14 residues. The chain's CDR3 is CASSSGLADGELFF.

The chain has TRBV2 and TRBJ2-2. This CDR3 has 11 residues. Germline V gene lookup returns CDR1 SNHLY and CDR2 FYNNEI. CDR3 in amino acids: CASTVTGELFF.

The chain uses TRBV28 and TRBJ2-1; the TCRdb call, TRBD1, lacks DNA for checking. In germline, CDR1 is MDHEN, CDR2 SYDVKM. The CDR3 consists of 13 residues. The CDR3 is CASSLSGLNEQFF.

The chain carries TRBV6-2 or TRBV6-3 and TRBJ2-1; TCRdb designates TRBD2, a call that cannot be tested without DNA. Germline V gives CDR1 MNHEY, CDR2 SVGEGT. The CDR3 extends over 15 amino acids. The CDR3 loop is CASSIAGDTYNEQFF.

This chain connects TRBV5-1 to TRBJ2-3; TCRdb lists TRBD1, though no DNA is available to test this call. The CDR3 contains 16 residues. Germline-derived CDR1 and CDR2 are SGHRS and YFSETQ. The CDR3 protein is CASSLDAGAITDTQYF.

By frequency, this clonotype registers medium-sized (0.01 to 0.1%). The gene calls are TRBV7-2 and TRBJ2-2. The CDR3 consists of 13 residues. Per the germline V gene, CDR1 is SGHTA and CDR2 is FQGNSA. The CDR3 here is CASSLVSTGELFF.

The CDR3: CATSPEWGNNEQFF. This rearrangement joins TRBV15 to TRBJ2-1; the TRBD1 assignment by TCRdb is unverifiable without DNA. The CDR3 contains 14 residues. CDR1 is LNHNV, CDR2 YYDKDF, per germline (reference sequence). Full variable domain (missing parts from reference TRBV15 and TRBJ2-1): DAMVIQNPRYQVTQFGKPVTLSCSQTLNHNVMYWYQQKSSQAPKLLFHYYDKDFNNEADTPDNFQSRRPNTSFCFLDIRSPGLGDTAMYLCATSPEWGNNEQFFGPGTRLTVL.

The chain uses TRBV9 and TRBJ2-1; the TCRdb D gene call, TRBD1, has no DNA to confirm it. The CDR3 consists of 16 residues. Germline loops: CDR1 SGDLS, CDR2 YYNGEE. The chain's CDR3 is CASSVVGDGSYNEQFF. The whole variable domain, remainder taken from reference TRBV9 and TRBJ2-1, is DSGVTQTPKHLITATGQRVTLRCSPRSGDLSVYWYQQSLDQGLQFLIQYYNGEERAKGNILERFSAQQFPDLHSELNLSSLELGDSALYFCASSVVGDGSYNEQFFGPGTRLTVL.

V is TRBV29-1 and J is TRBJ2-2. Germline values: CDR1 SQVTM, CDR2 ANQGSEA. The CDR3 loop spans 12 amino acids. CDR3 amino acids: CSGQENTGELFF.